This T cell receptor beta chain originates from a study of shared clonotypes between healthy human individuals. Study-level information: With ages of 18 to 49, the donors were two women and three men. Broader study findings: Collection of samples was limited to blood; tissue repertoires likely differ. Among donors, the sharing of clonotypes was expected to be influenced by sequencing depth.

Assay execution took place at the deep level. Clones were read by immunoSEQ multiplex PCR, and TCRdb kept only the in-frame ones, dropping some. Of roughly 570,000 clones in the sample, 95% to 98% were seen once. This CDR3 has 14 amino acids. The germline CDR1 and CDR2 sequences are MNHEY and SMNVEV (reference sequence). V was cut by 5 bases and J by 7 bases, with 15 bases left in between. Terminally differentiated effector memory CD45RA+ cells were excluded by CCR7 positive selection of CD45RO-negative cells. A note on this clone: The antigen is not known.

Sequenced input: naive CD8+ T cells sorted from blood. The TCR was taken from a man younger than 40 in good health. V is TRBV27 and J is TRBJ2-1; D may be TRBD2 (6 bases). CDR3 amino acids: CASSKGTSKNEQFF. The CDR3 DNA is TGTGCCAGCAGTAAAGGGACTTCTAAGAATGAGCAGTTCTTC.